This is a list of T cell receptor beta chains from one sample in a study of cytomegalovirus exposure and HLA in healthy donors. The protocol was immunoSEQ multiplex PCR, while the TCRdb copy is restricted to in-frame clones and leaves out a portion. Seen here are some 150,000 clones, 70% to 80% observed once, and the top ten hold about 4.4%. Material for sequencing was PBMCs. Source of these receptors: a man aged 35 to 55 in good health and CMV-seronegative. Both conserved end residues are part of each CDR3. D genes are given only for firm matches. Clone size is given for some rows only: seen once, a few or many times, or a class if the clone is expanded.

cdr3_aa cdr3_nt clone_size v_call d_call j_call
CASKYGGDSPLHF TGTGCCAGCAAGTACGGGGGGGATTCACCCCTCCACTTT . TRBV28 . TRBJ1-6
CSVHGGTGTDTQYF TGCAGCGTTCATGGAGGGACAGGCACAGATACGCAGTATTTT . TRBV29-1 . TRBJ2-3
CASSLSPGLSPLHF TGTGCCAGCAGTTTAAGTCCTGGACTTTCACCCCTCCACTTT . TRBV27 . TRBJ1-6
CAISDSRGNYGYTF TGTGCCATCAGTGATAGTCGGGGGAACTATGGCTACACCTTC . TRBV10-3 . TRBJ1-2
CASSTASGYTEAFF TGCGCCAGCAGCACAGCTAGCGGGTACACTGAAGCTTTCTTT . TRBV5-1 . TRBJ1-1
CASSTGQTYQETQYF TGTGCCAGCAGTACGGGACAGACGTACCAAGAGACCCAGTACTTC few TRBV6-5 TRBD1 TRBJ2-5
CASSLVPSIGTGDGEQYF TGTGCCAGCAGCTTAGTCCCATCGATCGGGACAGGGGATGGCGAGCAGTACTTC . TRBV7-2 TRBD1 TRBJ2-7
CASSEGVAGDYTDTQYF TGTGCCAGCAGTGAAGGGGTAGCGGGGGACTACACAGATACGCAGTATTTT . TRBV2 TRBD2 TRBJ2-3
CASSRDTIQETQYF TGTGCCAGCAGCCGGGACACGATACAAGAGACCCAGTACTTC few TRBV7-2 . TRBJ2-5
CASSLQGSGELFF TGTGCCAGCAGTTTACAGGGGTCCGGGGAGCTGTTTTTT . TRBV27 . TRBJ2-2
CASSLALGRETQYF TGTGCCAGCAGCTTAGCGCTAGGCCGAGAGACCCAGTACTTC . TRBV13 . TRBJ2-5
CASSQTRLAGGNNEQFF TGTGCCAGCAGCCAAACACGACTAGCGGGGGGTAACAATGAGCAGTTCTTC few TRBV27 TRBD2 TRBJ2-1
CSVETVTNYGYTF TGCAGCGTAGAGACAGTTACAAACTATGGCTACACCTTC once TRBV29-1 . TRBJ1-2
CASSQGTGVTDTQYF TGTGCCAGCAGCCAAGGGACAGGGGTTACAGATACGCAGTATTTT few TRBV4-2 TRBD1 TRBJ2-3
CASRPGTDKLSSGNTIYF TGTGCTAGCAGGCCGGGGACAGACAAATTAAGCTCTGGAAACACCATATATTTT . TRBV7-7 TRBD1 TRBJ1-3
CASSDRDRGGEQYF TGTGCCAGCAGTGACCGGGACAGGGGCGGCGAGCAGTACTTC . TRBV6-1 TRBD1 TRBJ2-7
CASRSAGFTDTQYF TGCGCCAGCAGATCGGCAGGGTTCACAGATACGCAGTATTTT few TRBV5-1 . TRBJ2-3
CASSHPSAAQVAFF TGTGCCAGCAGCCACCCCTCTGCCGCGCAGGTAGCTTTCTTT . TRBV7-9 . TRBJ1-1
CASSRDRGATEAFF TGTGCCAGCAGCCGGGACAGGGGAGCCACTGAAGCTTTCTTT . TRBV7-2 TRBD1 TRBJ1-1
CASSQSGSVSYEQYF TGTGCCAGCAGCCAGTCCGGGTCCGTATCCTACGAGCAGTACTTC once TRBV4-2 . TRBJ2-7
CASSLGTSSNQPQHF TGTGCCAGCAGCCTCGGGACTTCCAGCAATCAGCCCCAGCATTTT . TRBV7-2 . TRBJ1-5
CASSQDRAGLEAFF TGCGCCAGCAGCCAAGATCGGGCGGGCTTAGAAGCTTTCTTT . TRBV4-3 . TRBJ1-1
CASSRAATNEKLFF TGTGCCAGCAGCCGTGCGGCAACTAATGAAAAACTGTTTTTT . TRBV7-9 . TRBJ1-4
CASSPVAENTEAFF TGCGCCAGCAGCCCCGTTGCGGAGAACACTGAAGCTTTCTTT . TRBV5-1 . TRBJ1-1
CAISDPGQAPYGYTF TGTGCCATCAGTGACCCCGGACAGGCCCCCTATGGCTACACCTTC . TRBV10-3 TRBD1 TRBJ1-2
CSAGPGQGEQYF TGCAGCGCTGGACCGGGACAAGGGGAGCAGTACTTC . TRBV29-1 . TRBJ2-7
CRAGSLGEQYF TGCAGGGCGGGGAGTCTCGGCGAGCAGTACTTC . TRBV20-1 . TRBJ2-7